This T cell receptor beta chain was recovered during a study of cytomegalovirus exposure and HLA in healthy donors. The study, taken as a whole, reports: Information on immune exposure was restricted to one variable (CMV serostatus). 87-base-pair reads could not separate some V segments, including TRBV6-2 and TRBV6-3. A later analysis associated about 18,000 TCR beta sequences with HLA alleles at a 0.05 false discovery rate.

The germline gives CDR1 GTSNPN, CDR2 SVGIG (reference sequence). CDR3 length: 16 amino acids. The V segment lost 3 bases and the J segment 0 bases; nucleotides outside the gene matches: 4. PCR used 60 Vbeta primers and 13 Jbeta primers. Profiling relied on immunoSEQ multiplex PCR, and the TCRdb table lists in-frame clones only, not all of them. The sample records 170,000 or so clones, roughly 79% being singletons. This clone occurred a few times. Its specificity is unknown. The chain employs TRBV30 and TRBJ2-2, with 10 bases that match TRBD1. What was sequenced was PBMCs. This receptor was identified in a woman aged 45-60 years in good health and CMV-seropositive. CDR3 in amino acids: CAWRGGTGANTGELFF. The CDR3 DNA is TGTGCCTGGAGGGGCGGGACAGGGGCGAACACCGGGGAGCTGTTTTTT. Together with reference TRBV30 and TRBJ2-2, the CDR3 gives the full variable domain: SQTIHQWPATLVQPVGSPLSLECTVEGTSNPNLYWYRQAAGRGLQLLFYSVGIGQISSEVPQNLSASRPQDRQFILSSKKLLLSDSGFYLCAWRGGTGANTGELFFGEGSRLTVL.